A selection of T cell receptor beta chains follows, all from one sample in a study of OX40 agonist ivuxolimab in advanced cancers. Sequencing was performed with immunoSEQ multiplex PCR; in TCRdb, only in-frame clones are kept and a portion is missing. Of more than 60,000 clones in the sample, roughly 85% were seen once. The input for sequencing was CD4+ or CD8+ T cells sorted from blood, taken in a trial of the OX40 agonist ivuxolimab. These receptors came from an adult with an advanced solid tumor such as melanoma, head and neck, liver or kidney cancer. Each CDR3 is given with its conserved first and last residue. The D gene is left open where the match is weak. Expanded clones get a size class; other rows say once, few or many, or leave the size out.

cdr3_aa | cdr3_nt | j_call | d_call | clone_size | v_call
CASSLSSGGLNEQYF | TGTGCCAGCAGCCTTTCAAGCGGGGGGCTGAACGAGCAGTACTTC | TRBJ2-7 | TRBD2 | once | TRBV7-6
CATTRGVGNNEQFF | TGCGCCACCACCCGGGGGGTTGGAAACAATGAGCAGTTCTTC | TRBJ2-1 | TRBD2 | . | TRBV5-1
CASSKITGTQTDSPLHF | TGTGCCAGCAGCAAGATAACAGGGACCCAAACGGATTCACCCCTCCACTTT | TRBJ1-6 | . | . | TRBV21-1
CASSAFTGGGTHTQYF | TGTGCCAGTAGCGCCTTCACCGGCGGGGGGACGCATACGCAGTATTTT | TRBJ2-3 | TRBD2 | . | TRBV19
CASSLAGGPYEQYF | TGTGCCAGCAGCTTAGCGGGCGGACCCTACGAGCAGTACTTC | TRBJ2-7 | . | . | TRBV7-2
CASSYRDGSYEQYF | TGTGCCAGCAGCTACCGGGACGGAAGCTACGAGCAGTACTTC | TRBJ2-7 | . | . | TRBV7-9
CASSLVSTDSGNTIYF | TGTGCCAGCAGCTTAGTATCTACGGACTCTGGAAACACCATATATTTT | TRBJ1-3 | . | few | TRBV7-2
CASSIRGGGGASSTDTQYF | TGTGCCAGTAGTATTCGAGGAGGCGGGGGGGCTTCTAGCACAGATACGCAGTATTTT | TRBJ2-3 | TRBD2 | . | TRBV19
CASGNTDTQYF | TGTGCCAGTGGGAACACAGATACGCAGTATTTT | TRBJ2-3 | . | . | TRBV6-4
CASSLAGGVRAYEQYF | TGTGCCAGCTCACTCGCGGGGGGGGTGCGGGCCTACGAGCAGTACTTC | TRBJ2-7 | TRBD2 | . | TRBV18
CASSDSVGQGAKFHF | . | TRBJ1-6 | . | . | TRBV6-4
CASSPLGSYEQYF | TGTGCCAGCTCACCGCTTGGGTCCTACGAGCAGTACTTC | TRBJ2-7 | . | . | TRBV18
CAWTSTGRGADTQYF | TGTGCCTGGACTTCGACAGGCCGTGGGGCAGATACGCAGTATTTT | TRBJ2-3 | . | . | TRBV30
CSVADSSYEQYF | TGCAGCGTTGCGGACAGCTCCTACGAGCAGTACTTC | TRBJ2-7 | . | . | TRBV29-1
CASSRSITSRNTEAFF | TGCGCCAGCAGCCGATCGATCACATCCAGGAACACTGAAGCTTTCTTT | TRBJ1-1 | . | . | TRBV4-1
CASSLDYTNTEAFF | TGTGCCAGCAGCTTAGATTACACGAACACTGAAGCTTTCTTT | TRBJ1-1 | . | . | TRBV7-2
CASSREAGTGGYAEAFF | TGTGCCAGCAGCCGAGAAGCCGGGACAGGGGGCTATGCTGAAGCTTTCTTT | TRBJ1-1 | TRBD1 | . | TRBV4-2
CASSSPGQDTEAFF | TGTGCCAGCAGTTCCCCGGGACAGGATACTGAAGCTTTCTTT | TRBJ1-1 | TRBD1 | . | TRBV6-5
CASSELGLPSNQPQHF | TGTGCCAGCAGTGAACTTGGCCTACCTAGCAATCAGCCCCAGCATTTT | TRBJ1-5 | . | . | TRBV2
CASSLRTSGGHYNEQFF | TGTGCCAGCAGCCTACGGACTAGCGGGGGGCACTACAATGAGCAGTTCTTC | TRBJ2-1 | TRBD2 | . | TRBV7-8
CASSPFTSGGAVDTQYF | TGTGCCAGCAGCCCCTTCACTAGCGGGGGGGCGGTAGATACGCAGTATTTT | TRBJ2-3 | TRBD2 | . | TRBV7-2
CASSQSWNSPLHF | TGTGCCAGCAGCCAATCCTGGAATTCACCCCTCCACTTT | TRBJ1-6 | . | . | TRBV14